The clone carrying this T cell receptor (beta chain) was seen a single time. The data originate from a study of blood T cell repertoires in COVID-19. Study-wide context: Sample material is recorded as cDNA or gDNA derived from T cells, B-cell-depleted T cells, or PBMCs.

The ends lost 4 bases at V and 2 bases at J; junction bases unmatched: 6. CDR1 is SGHTA and CDR2 is FQGTGA in the germline V gene. CDR3 size: 15 residues. The study drew participants aged about 18 to 89 years from 24 US areas. Original processing methods: By means of reference gene primer amplification, nucleated cell counts were estimated. TCRdb keeps only in-frame clones here, not all; method: immunoSEQ multiplex PCR. The DNA gave D and trimming, while V, J and clone size come from that table. The sample contains some 320,000 clones, roughly nine tenths of which appear only once. The TCR was taken from a man between 60 and 70 years old who had recovered from COVID-19. The chain combines TRBV7-3 with TRBJ2-3; 7 bases align to TRBD1. Specimen: PBMCs or T cells enriched from blood (not recorded which). The CDR3 bases are TGTGCCAGCAGCTACTTGGGACAGCCCACAGATACGCAGTATTTT. Residues: CASSYLGQPTDTQYF. Filled out from reference TRBV7-3 and TRBJ2-3, the complete variable domain reads GAGVSQTPSNKVTEKGKYVELRCDPISGHTALYWYRQSLGQGPEFLIYFQGTGAADDSGLPNDRFFAVRPEGSVSTLKIQRTERGDSAVYLCASSYLGQPTDTQYFGPGTRLTVL.